The present T cell receptor (beta chain) was sequenced within a study of OX40 agonist ivuxolimab in advanced cancers. Libraries were prepared by immunoSEQ multiplex PCR; TCRdb keeps only in-frame clonotypes and omits some of them. This table holds roughly 86,000 clones, 86% found once. Study outcomes and limitations: Relative to CD4+, CD8+ T cells held more expanded clones on average.

A word on this clone: Antigen: not known.

The receptor's source is an adult with an advanced solid tumor such as melanoma, head and neck, liver or kidney cancer. The material sequenced was CD4+ or CD8+ T cells sorted from blood, taken in a trial of the OX40 agonist ivuxolimab.

The CDR3 reads CASRPDRSINQPQHF. The CDR3 DNA sequence: TGTGCCAGCAGACCGGACAGGAGTATAAATCAGCCCCAGCATTTT. The chain is built from TRBV6-5 and TRBJ1-5; 7 nucleotides agree with TRBD1. With 6 bases clipped from V and 4 bases from J, the junction kept 9 bases outside the gene matches. This CDR3 region has 15 residues. From germline, CDR1 is MNHEY and CDR2 SVGAGI.